Sequencing of this T cell receptor (beta chain) was carried out in a study of T cell changes during pregnancy in multiple sclerosis. V shed 1 base and J shed 0 bases, with 14 bases lying between them. The CDR3 covers 17 residues. Per the germline V gene, CDR1 is LGHNA and CDR2 is YSLEER. TCRdb keeps only in-frame clones here, not all; method: immunoSEQ multiplex PCR. The data show roughly 30,000 clones, about 89% seen once. Here the sequenced sample was CD8+ T cells from peripheral blood mononuclear cells, taken after pregnancy. The TCR sequence derives from a female donor with multiple sclerosis, enrolled in a pregnancy study. The chain joins TRBV4-3 to TRBJ2-3; D gene uncertain. The CDR3 DNA is TGCGCCAGCAGCCAAGCTTTAATCGGTGCTAGCACAGATACGCAGTATTTT. Amino acid sequence: CASSQALIGASTDTQYF.